This is a list of T cell receptor beta chains from one sample in a study of cytomegalovirus exposure and HLA in healthy donors. Clones were sequenced by immunoSEQ multiplex PCR, and TCRdb holds only the in-frame ones, with some missing. The table shows under 200,000 clones, with more than 70% occurring only once. Material: PBMCs. These receptors originate from a woman in her thirties or forties in good health and CMV-seropositive. CDR3s include the opening cysteine and the closing phenylalanine or tryptophan.

J gene | V gene | CDR3 protein
TRBJ2-7 | TRBV28 | CASSLLGTALYEQYF
TRBJ1-2 | TRBV30 | CAWSPEEGVGYTF
TRBJ2-5 | TRBV2 | CASSGQGNRETQYF
TRBJ1-1 | TRBV5-1 | CASSWGRRPMNTEAFF
TRBJ2-2 | TRBV7-9 | CASSHSGQVWGNTGELFF
TRBJ2-5 | TRBV7-2 | CASSPWTIQETQYF
TRBJ2-7 | TRBV5-4 | CASSRPGGRGYEQYF
TRBJ2-7 | TRBV18 | CASSPRRTSGNEQYF
TRBJ2-1 | TRBV11-3 | CASSRDSSYNEQFF
TRBJ2-3 | TRBV7-6 | CASSLVYTDTQYF
TRBJ2-7 | TRBV10-3 | CAISGPPGQSYEQYF
TRBJ1-2 | TRBV5-1 | CASSSQGQGVYGYTF
TRBJ2-7 | TRBV25-1 | CASSVAGTYEQYF
TRBJ2-3 | TRBV11-2 | CASSHRAAENTQYF
TRBJ2-1 | TRBV10-3 | CAILPSSGRSDEQFF
TRBJ1-4 | TRBV29-1 | CSVEEETGNATNEKLFF
TRBJ2-3 | TRBV11-3 | CASSLGGIGAHTDTQYF